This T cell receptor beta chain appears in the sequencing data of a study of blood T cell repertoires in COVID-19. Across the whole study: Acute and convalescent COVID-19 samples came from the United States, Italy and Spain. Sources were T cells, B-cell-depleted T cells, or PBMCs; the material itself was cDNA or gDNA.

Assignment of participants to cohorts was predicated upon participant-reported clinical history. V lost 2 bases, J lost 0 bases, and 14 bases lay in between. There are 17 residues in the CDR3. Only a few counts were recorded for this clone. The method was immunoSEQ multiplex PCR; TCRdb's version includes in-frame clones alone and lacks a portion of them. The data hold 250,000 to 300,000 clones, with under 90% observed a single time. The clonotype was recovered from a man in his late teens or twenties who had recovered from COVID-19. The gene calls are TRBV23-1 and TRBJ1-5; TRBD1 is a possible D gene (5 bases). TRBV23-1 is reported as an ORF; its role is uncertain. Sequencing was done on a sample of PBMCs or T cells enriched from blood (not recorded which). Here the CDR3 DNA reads TGCGCCAGCAGTCAACAGGGCCCCTCGTATAGCAATCAGCCCCAGCATTTT. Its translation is CASSQQGPSYSNQPQHF.